This entry describes one T cell receptor (beta chain). At baseline, cycle 4 day 1, and cycle 7 day 1, blood was sampled. This entry is derived from a study of OX40 agonist ivuxolimab in advanced cancers. The table came from immunoSEQ multiplex PCR; TCRdb's copy has only in-frame clones and leaves some out. The sample lists about 86,000 clones, nearly 90% occurring once. The CDR3 has 15 amino acids. Trimming removed 9 bases from V and 7 bases from J, with 22 bases in between. Germline CDR1 is SGHDT and CDR2 is YYEEEE. The TCR sequence derives from an adult with an advanced solid tumor such as melanoma, head and neck, liver or kidney cancer. This chain joins TRBV5-6 and TRBJ2-2, with D possibly matching TRBD2 (6 bases). The sequencing used CD4+ or CD8+ T cells sorted from blood, collected in a trial of the OX40 agonist ivuxolimab. The CDR3 loop reads CATNTPPGEHGELFF. CDR3 nucleotides: TGTGCCACCAATACCCCCCCGGGAGAACACGGGGAGCTGTTTTTT.